This TCR beta chain was documented in a study of cytomegalovirus exposure and HLA in healthy donors. Researchers ran the PCR with 60 Vbeta and 13 Jbeta primers. The assay was immunoSEQ multiplex PCR, and TCRdb's table has in-frame clones only and misses some. The table shows roughly 200,000 clones, with about 70% occurring only once. The V end was cut by 1 base, the J end by 0 bases, with 6 bases between. There are 14 residues in the CDR3. Germline lookup yields CDR1 SGHRS and CDR2 YFSETQ. As to this clone: What it recognizes is unknown.

Regarding the study as a whole: After further analysis at a later stage, 16,951 TCR beta sequences were associated with HLA alleles at 0.05 false discovery rate. Presence/absence analyses rested on an assumption that sequencing depth was roughly uniform across donors.

This chain links TRBV5-1 with TRBJ2-3; D gene ambiguous. The sequence was obtained from a woman aged 25 to 39 in good health and CMV-seronegative. Sequenced: PBMCs. The CDR3 bases are TGCGCCAGCAGCTTGTTGCAGAGCACAGATACGCAGTATTTT. It specifies CASSLLQSTDTQYF. Variable domain in full (rest from reference TRBV5-1 and TRBJ2-3): KAGVTQTPRYLIKTRGQQVTLSCSPISGHRSVSWYQQTPGQGLQFLFEYFSETQRNKGNFPGRFSGRQFSNSRSEMNVSTLELGDSALYLCASSLLQSTDTQYFGPGTRLTVL.